This T cell receptor (beta chain) was profiled in a study of T-cell reconstitution after alpha-beta-depleted transplantation in children. Study-wide results and caveats: Two months or so post-transplant, alpha-beta T cells reportedly derived from several hundred expanded graft clones. One year after transplant, T-cell counts and diversity came mostly from newly produced T cells. The high TCRbeta diversity at day 60 in some patients came from surviving recipient T cells and thymic progenitors.

The library targeted TCRbeta and was prepared with unique molecular identifiers. TCRdb analysed the PCR reads with MiXCR anew, one entry per CDR3 protein. The sample lists around 270,000 distinct CDR3 sequences; 6% to 10% were seen once. This clonotype was observed a handful of times. The antigen is not known. This CDR3 comprises 14 residues. In germline, CDR1 is MGHRA, CDR2 YSYEKL. The V end lost 0 bases, the J end lost 3 bases, and 9 bases lay between the germline ends. The clonotype was recovered from a female patient aged 2 to 10 who had a stem cell transplant for Fanconi anemia, so the T cells may come from the graft donor. The chain recombines TRBV4-1 with TRBJ2-7; D perhaps matches TRBD1 (6 bases). The source material was peripheral blood, sampled 360 days after TCRalphabeta/CD19-depleted stem cell transplant. This CDR3 reads CASSQETGYYEQYF. As DNA, the CDR3 is TGCGCCAGCAGCCAAGAAACAGGGTACTACGAGCAGTACTTC.